A selection of T cell receptor beta chains follows, all from one sample in a study of cytomegalovirus exposure and HLA in healthy donors. Some clones are missing from TCRdb's copy, which holds only in-frame ones; the method was immunoSEQ multiplex PCR. This sample carries over 150,000 clones, about 90% of them seen once, and the ten largest clones take about 2.9%. The sample consisted of PBMCs. These receptors all come from a woman aged 18-30 years in good health and CMV-seropositive. The CDR3 runs from the conserved cysteine through the conserved F or W. The order of the fields is J gene, clone size, D gene, V gene, CDR3 protein, CDR3 DNA. The D gene is left open where the match is weak. Where a row states a size, it is once, few, many or the class of an expanded clone; other rows omit it.

TRBJ1-2 | NA | TRBD1 | TRBV7-9 | CASSIPGTGANYGYTF | TGTGCCAGCAGCATACCCGGGACAGGGGCGAACTATGGCTACACCTTC
TRBJ2-3 | NA | TRBD2 | TRBV19 | CASRVTSGNTDTQYF | TGTGCCAGTAGAGTGACTAGCGGGAACACAGATACGCAGTATTTT
TRBJ2-7 | NA | NA | TRBV7-2 | CASSPQGSGLYEQYF | TGTGCCAGCAGCCCCCAAGGTAGCGGCCTCTACGAGCAGTACTTC
TRBJ2-7 | NA | TRBD1 | TRBV6-5 | CASRGQGANYEQYF | TGTGCCAGCAGAGGACAGGGGGCTAATTACGAGCAGTACTTC
TRBJ2-3 | NA | NA | TRBV7-2 | CASSPLNPTVRGDTQYF | TGTGCCAGCAGTCCCCTAAACCCGACTGTCCGCGGAGATACGCAGTATTTT
TRBJ2-7 | NA | TRBD2 | TRBV7-9 | CASSSPERREWDYEQYF | TGTGCCAGCAGCTCCCCCGAGAGGCGGGAGTGGGACTACGAGCAGTACTTC
TRBJ1-1 | NA | TRBD1 | TRBV29-1 | CSVDPFVGTEQAFF | TGCAGCGTTGATCCTTTCGTAGGGACAGAGCAAGCTTTCTTT
TRBJ2-1 | NA | NA | TRBV9 | CASSVQGYEQFF | TGTGCCAGCAGCGTCCAGGGTTATGAGCAGTTCTTC
TRBJ1-2 | once | NA | TRBV9 | CASSEATVPGYTF | TGTGCCAGCAGCGAGGCGACAGTTCCTGGCTACACCTTC
TRBJ1-1 | NA | NA | TRBV10-2 | CASSESQGKNTEAFF | TGCGCCAGCAGTGAGTCCCAGGGGAAGAACACTGAAGCTTTCTTT
TRBJ1-5 | NA | NA | TRBV6-5 | CASSPTGSNQPQHF | TGTGCCAGCAGCCCGACGGGGAGCAATCAGCCCCAGCATTTT
TRBJ2-3 | NA | TRBD2 | TRBV6-5 | CASSFMTSGRTDTQYF | TGTGCCAGCAGTTTTATGACTAGCGGCCGCACAGATACGCAGTATTTT
TRBJ2-7 | NA | NA | TRBV19 | CASSITSSSYEQYF | TGTGCCAGTAGTATCACTTCAAGCTCCTACGAGCAGTACTTC
TRBJ2-7 | NA | TRBD2 | TRBV18 | CASSPVTSGRYEQYF | TGTGCCAGCTCACCAGTTACTAGCGGGAGGTACGAGCAGTACTTC
TRBJ2-3 | once | TRBD1 | TRBV10-3 | CAISDGTGGGVDTQYF | TGTGCCATCAGTGATGGGACAGGGGGCGGCGTCGATACGCAGTATTTT
TRBJ1-2 | few | NA | TRBV2 | CASSEETYGYTF | TGTGCCAGCAGTGAGGAGACCTATGGCTACACCTTC
TRBJ2-7 | NA | NA | TRBV2 | CASSLLGSGDYEQYF | TGTGCCAGCAGTTTATTAGGTAGCGGAGACTACGAGCAGTACTTC
TRBJ2-3 | NA | TRBD1 | TRBV7-2 | CASSRGDRARFGGTQYF | TGTGCCAGCAGCAGAGGGGACAGGGCCCGGTTCGGCGGCACGCAGTATTTT
TRBJ2-3 | NA | NA | TRBV6-5 | CASSYSRLTDTQYF | TGTGCCAGCAGTTACTCGAGGCTCACAGATACGCAGTATTTT
TRBJ1-1 | NA | NA | TRBV29-1 | CSVHQGVLNTEAFF | TGCAGCGTTCATCAGGGTGTCTTGAACACTGAAGCTTTCTTT
TRBJ2-7 | NA | TRBD1 | TRBV27 | CASSQGVTGASSYEQYF | TGTGCCAGCAGCCAAGGGGTTACAGGGGCATCGTCCTACGAGCAGTACTTC
TRBJ1-2 | NA | NA | TRBV28 | CASSLWQVDYGYTF | TGTGCCAGCAGTTTATGGCAGGTCGACTATGGCTACACCTTC
TRBJ1-1 | NA | NA | TRBV10-3 | CAISECLNTEAFF | TGTGCCATCAGTGAGTGCCTAAACACTGAAGCTTTCTTT
TRBJ2-3 | once | NA | TRBV9 | CASSEGGPDTQYF | TGTGCCAGCAGCGAGGGGGGGCCAGATACGCAGTATTTT
TRBJ2-5 | NA | NA | TRBV7-9 | CASSLAGREGETQYF | TGTGCCAGCAGCTTGGCGGGACGCGAGGGAGAGACCCAGTACTTC
TRBJ1-3 | NA | NA | TRBV2 | CASSLTVRTNSGNTIYF | TGTGCCAGCAGTTTGACAGTGAGGACGAACTCTGGAAACACCATATATTTT